This section outlines one TCR beta chain sequence together with its context. The data were obtained in a study of blood T cell repertoires in COVID-19. Study-level background: Donors in the United States, Italy and Spain gave samples during acute or convalescent COVID-19. The cDNA or gDNA used as material had been derived from T cells, B-cell-depleted T cells, or PBMCs.

Original processing notes: Amplified reference gene primers provided the basis for estimating nucleated cell counts. This table comes from immunoSEQ multiplex PCR, and its TCRdb copy is limited to in-frame clones, with some not included. The D gene and trimming were derived from the DNA, and the V and J assignments and clone size from that table. The sample consists of about 360,000 clones, approximately 86% of them appearing once. The specimen sequenced was peripheral blood. This TCR derives from a human donor in a cohort sampled during active COVID-19.

CDR3 DNA: TGTGCCAGCAGATTCGCAGGGGATATCTACGAGCAGTACTTC. It is translated as CASRFAGDIYEQYF. The genes are TRBV6-5 and TRBJ2-7, with D possibly matching TRBD1 (6 bases). This CDR3 is 14 amino acids long. Germline V gene sequence: CDR1 MNHEY, CDR2 SVGAGI. Trimming removed 6 bases at V and 3 bases at J, with 15 bases between.